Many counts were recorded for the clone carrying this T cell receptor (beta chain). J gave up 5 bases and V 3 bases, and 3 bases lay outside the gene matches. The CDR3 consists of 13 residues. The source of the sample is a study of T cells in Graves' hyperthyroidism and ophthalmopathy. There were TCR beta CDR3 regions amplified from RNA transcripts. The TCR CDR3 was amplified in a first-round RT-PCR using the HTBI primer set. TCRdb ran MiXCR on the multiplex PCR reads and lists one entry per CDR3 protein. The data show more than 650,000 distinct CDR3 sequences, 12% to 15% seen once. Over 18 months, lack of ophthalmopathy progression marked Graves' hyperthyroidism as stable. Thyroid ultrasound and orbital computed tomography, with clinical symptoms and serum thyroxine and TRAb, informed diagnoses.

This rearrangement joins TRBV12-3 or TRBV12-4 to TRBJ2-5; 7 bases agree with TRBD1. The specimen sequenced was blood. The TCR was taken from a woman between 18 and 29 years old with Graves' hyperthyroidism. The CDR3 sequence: CASSFAQGETQYF. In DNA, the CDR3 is TGTGCCAGCAGTTTCGCACAGGGGGAGACCCAGTACTTC.